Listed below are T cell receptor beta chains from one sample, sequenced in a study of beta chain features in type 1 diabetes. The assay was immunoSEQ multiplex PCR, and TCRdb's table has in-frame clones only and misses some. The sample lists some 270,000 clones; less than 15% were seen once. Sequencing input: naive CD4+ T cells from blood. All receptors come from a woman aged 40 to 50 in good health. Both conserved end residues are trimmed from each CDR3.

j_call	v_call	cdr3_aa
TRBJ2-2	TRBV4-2	ASSQVSTNTGELF
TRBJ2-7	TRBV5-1	ASSRTLPTGQAPEQY
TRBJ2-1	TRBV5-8	ASSLVRQYNEQF
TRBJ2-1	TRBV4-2	ASSQGLRLAGGGNEQF
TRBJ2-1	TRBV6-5	ASRQGFSYNEQF
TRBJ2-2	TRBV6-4	ASRRDTANTGELF
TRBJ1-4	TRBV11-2	ASSQGNFEKLF
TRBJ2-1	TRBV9	ASSAIAGGEQF
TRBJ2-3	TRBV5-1	ASSLGPRADTQY
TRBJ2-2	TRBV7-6	ASIETGEHGELF
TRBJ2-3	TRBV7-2	ASSLPRGAADTQY
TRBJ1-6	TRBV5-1	ASRRENSPLH
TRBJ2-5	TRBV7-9	ASSPSGGISETQY
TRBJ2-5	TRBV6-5	ASSYFWTQETQY
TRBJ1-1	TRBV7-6	ASSARQGGTEAF
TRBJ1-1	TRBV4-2	ASSHPSGADTEAF
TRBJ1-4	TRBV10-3	AISGTGSEKLF
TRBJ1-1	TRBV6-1	ASRETGVPEAF
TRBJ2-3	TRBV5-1	ASSLGGSTDTQY
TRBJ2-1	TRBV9	ASSVAAGSYNEQF
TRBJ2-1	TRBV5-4	ASSLARAGGPLAEQF
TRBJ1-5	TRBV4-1	ASSQGPTRGGNQPQH
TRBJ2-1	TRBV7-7	ASSLVPATTNNEQF
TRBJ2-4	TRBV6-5	ASKGAGIQNIQY
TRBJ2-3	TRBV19	ASRWADDTQY
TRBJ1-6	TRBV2	ASSEAGQSSYNSPLH
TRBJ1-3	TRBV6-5	ASSYPGQRNTIY
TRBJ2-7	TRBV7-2	ASSVYRGDYAYEQY
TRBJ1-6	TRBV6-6	ASKRPESNSPLH
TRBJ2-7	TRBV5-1	ASSGDNSYEQY
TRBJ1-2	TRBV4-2	ASSQEAGVYGYT
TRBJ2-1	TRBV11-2	ASSLEGTGSRRDEQF
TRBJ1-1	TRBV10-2	ASSGGQGGTEAF
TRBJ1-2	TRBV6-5	ASSYGSGYT
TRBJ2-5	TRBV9	ASSVFPGQTQETQY
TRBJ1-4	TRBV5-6	ASSKPTDTFEKLF
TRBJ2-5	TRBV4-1	ASSQLAGGLETQY
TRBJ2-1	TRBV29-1	SVVTPFRISYNEQF
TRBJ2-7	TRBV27	ASRREGQGVEQY
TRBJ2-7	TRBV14	ASSRSLGQTYEQY
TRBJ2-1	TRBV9	ASSAAKGNEQF
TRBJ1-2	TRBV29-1	SGLGEDYGYT
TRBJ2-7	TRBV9	ASSPGRGGRYEQY
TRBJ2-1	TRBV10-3	AISESTALETQQF